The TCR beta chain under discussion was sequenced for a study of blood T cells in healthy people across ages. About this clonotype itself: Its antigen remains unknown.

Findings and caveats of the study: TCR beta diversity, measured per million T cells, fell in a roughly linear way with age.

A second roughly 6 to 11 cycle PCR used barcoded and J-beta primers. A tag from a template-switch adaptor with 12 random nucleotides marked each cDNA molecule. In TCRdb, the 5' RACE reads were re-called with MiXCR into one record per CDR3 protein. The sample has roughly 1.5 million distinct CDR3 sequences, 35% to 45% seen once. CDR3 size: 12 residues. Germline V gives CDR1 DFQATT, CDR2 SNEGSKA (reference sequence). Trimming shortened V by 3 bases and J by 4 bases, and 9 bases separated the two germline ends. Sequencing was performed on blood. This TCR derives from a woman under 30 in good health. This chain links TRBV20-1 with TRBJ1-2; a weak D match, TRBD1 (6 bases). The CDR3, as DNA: TGCAGTGCTAGGGCACAGGGCTATGGCTACACCTTC. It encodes CSARAQGYGYTF.